The sequence of this T cell receptor beta chain was determined in a study of blood T cell repertoires in COVID-19. The CDR3 contains 15 residues. V was trimmed by 0 bases and J by 4 bases, leaving 12 bases between them. Per germline, CDR1 SGHNT and CDR2 YYREEE (reference sequence). Some clones are missing from TCRdb's copy, which holds only in-frame ones; the method was immunoSEQ multiplex PCR. This sample has some 200,000 clones, with 75% to 85% found just once. The source material was PBMCs or T cells enriched from blood (not recorded which). This TCR was sampled from a man aged 35-49 years who had recovered from COVID-19. The chain joins TRBV5-4 to TRBJ2-3, with D possibly matching TRBD2 (5 bases). As DNA, the CDR3 is TGTGCCAGCAGCTTGGAAGCGGCCCTCGCAGATACGCAGTATTTT. It yields the protein CASSLEAALADTQYF.